The 16 T cell receptor beta chains given below trace back to one sample, sequenced in a study of CD8 T cells in Susac syndrome. With random hexamers, reverse transcription was performed on roughly 0.5 to 1 ug of RNA. TCRdb reanalysed the immunoSEQ multiplex PCR reads using MiXCR and keeps one entry per CDR3 protein. This table holds around 99,000 distinct CDR3 sequences, about 96% found once. Sequenced sample: CD4+ T cells from PBMCs. The receptors derive from a human donor in good health.

The chain combines TRBV18 with TRBJ2-7; D is unresolved. The CDR3 length is 14 residues. The germline CDR1 and CDR2 sequences are KGHSH and LQKENI. V dropped 2 bases and J dropped 2 bases, with 10 bases sitting between them. The CDR3 DNA sequence: TGTGCCAGCTCACCAACGGAGAGTACCTACGAGCAGTACTTC. Translating gives CASSPTESTYEQYF.

The genes are TRBV6-6 and TRBJ1-4; TRBD1 matches 7 bases. V was clipped by 4 bases and J by 2 bases; unmatched bases: 7. The CDR3 contains 16 residues. Germline lookup yields CDR1 MNHNY and CDR2 SVGAGI (reference sequence). The CDR3 region is CASSSTGSATNEKLFF. The CDR3 region has the DNA TGTGCCAGCAGTTCGACAGGGAGTGCCACTAATGAAAAACTGTTTTTT.

The chain joins TRBV28 to TRBJ2-3; the match to TRBD2 covers 8 bases. The CDR3 is 14 amino acids. Germline V lookup: CDR1 MDHEN, CDR2 SYDVKM. The DNA of the CDR3 is TGTGGGACTACGGGGGGGCACGGCACAGATACGCAGTATTTT. Translation gives CGTTGGHGTDTQYF.

The chain has TRBV27 and TRBJ1-1, with 7 nucleotides matching TRBD1. Unmatched junction bases numbered 9, after V lost 8 bases and J lost 0 bases. CDR1 and CDR2 from the germline V gene are MNHEY and SMNVEV (reference sequence). The CDR3 has 15 amino acids. The CDR3 bases are TGTGCCAGCTCACTTTCCGGGACAGTGAACACTGAAGCTTTCTTT. Residues: CASSLSGTVNTEAFF.

This chain links TRBV2 with TRBJ2-2; no clear D. V was clipped by 4 bases and J by 6 bases, with 3 bases between them. This CDR3 is 11 amino acids long. Germline V CDR1 and CDR2: SNHLY, FYNNEI. CDR3 in amino acids: CASSVAGELFF. In DNA form, the CDR3 reads TGTGCCAGCAGTGTTGCCGGGGAGCTGTTTTTT.

V usage is TRBV7-9 and J usage is TRBJ2-5; 10 nucleotides line up with TRBD1. Trimming removed 4 bases from V and 1 base from J; junction bases left unmatched: 6. The CDR3 is 16 amino acids. Germline CDR1 SEHNR, CDR2 FQNEAQ (reference sequence). The CDR3 DNA reads TGTGCCAGCAGCTCCCGGACAGGGGGAACCCAAGAGACCCAGTACTTC. It translates to CASSSRTGGTQETQYF. The whole variable domain, filled in from reference TRBV7-9 and TRBJ2-5, reads DTGVSQNPRHKITKRGQNVTFRCDPISEHNRLYWYRQTLGQGPEFLTYFQNEAQLEKSRLLSDRFSAERPKGSFSTLEIQRTEQGDSAMYLCASSSRTGGTQETQYFGPGTRLLVL.

Notes on this clonotype: The junction shows a germline mismatch at one end, possibly a read error. The chain links TRBV24-1 to TRBJ1-1; D is unclear. CDR1 KGHDR and CDR2 SFDVKD come from the germline V gene. This CDR3 has 12 amino acids. CDR3 nucleotide sequence: TGTGCCACCAGTGATTCGAACAGTGAAGCTTTCTTT. Amino acids: CATSDSNSEAFF.

The chain is built from TRBV29-1 and TRBJ2-4; possible D gene TRBD2, 6 bases. V lost 4 bases and J lost 6, with 13 bases in between. Per the germline V gene, CDR1 is SQVTM and CDR2 is ANQGSEA. The CDR3 spans 13 residues. CDR3 region: CSVVEGSGNIQYF. In DNA form, the CDR3 reads TGCAGCGTTGTGGAGGGGTCTGGAAACATTCAGTACTTC.

The chain recombines TRBV7-2 with TRBJ1-2, with no clear D. V was shortened by 5 bases and J by 0 bases, with 13 bases between the two germline ends. This CDR3 has 15 amino acids. The V gene's germline CDR1 is SGHTA and CDR2 FQGNSA. CDR3: CASSPGVETNYGYTF. Here the CDR3 DNA reads TGTGCCAGCAGCCCCGGGGTAGAAACTAACTATGGCTACACCTTC.

This clonotype appeared a single time. This chain connects TRBV24-1 to TRBJ1-2, with 9 positions matching TRBD1. V lost 9 bases, J lost 5 bases, and 3 bases stayed unmatched. The CDR3 totals 12 residues. The germline CDR1 and CDR2 sequences are KGHDR and SFDVKD. Written as DNA, the CDR3 is TGTGCCACCGAAGGACAGGGGTATGGCTACACCTTC. Translating it yields CATEGQGYGYTF.

The chain joins TRBV19 to TRBJ2-7, with D maybe TRBD2 (5 bases). Trimming removed 2 bases at V and 2 bases at J, with 7 bases between. There are 13 residues in the CDR3. Germline V CDR1 and CDR2: LNHDA, SQIVND (reference sequence). DNA of the CDR3: TGTGCCAGTAGTATAAGCGGACCCTACGAGCAGTACTTC. This encodes CASSISGPYEQYF.

V and J are TRBV7-9 and TRBJ2-6; unclear D gene. Germline values: CDR1 SEHNR, CDR2 FQNEAQ (reference sequence). With 5 bases removed from V and 0 bases from J, the gap between germline ends came to 8 bases. This CDR3 has 15 residues. The CDR3 DNA reads as TGTGCCAGCAGCGTGACCACCTCTGGGGCCAACGTCCTGACTTTC. Amino acid sequence: CASSVTTSGANVLTF.

In DNA, the CDR3 is TGTGCCAGCAGACACCGGGTAGCGGGATTGGCCGAGCAGTACTTC. Translation gives CASRHRVAGLAEQYF. This chain uses TRBV6-5 with TRBJ2-7; 8 bases line up with TRBD2. The V and J ends lost 6 bases and 6 bases, in that order; junction bases with no gene match: 13. The CDR3 is 15 residues long. Germline loops: CDR1 MNHEY, CDR2 SVGAGI.

The genes are TRBV12-3 or TRBV12-4 and TRBJ2-7; 7 nucleotides match TRBD1. Unmatched junction bases numbered 7, after V lost 6 bases and J lost 5 bases. This CDR3 has 13 residues. CDR3 in amino acids: CASSWTGVHEQYF. Written as DNA, the CDR3 is TGTGCCAGCAGCTGGACAGGTGTCCACGAGCAGTACTTC.

The rearrangement uses TRBV29-1 and TRBJ2-7; 16 nucleotides agree with TRBD2. CDR3 size: 15 residues. J was trimmed by 2 bases and V by 6 bases; bases with no gene match: 4. CDR1 and CDR2 (germline): SQVTM, ANQGSEA. The CDR3 spells CSVAGTSGGAYEQYF. In nucleotides, the CDR3 is TGCAGCGTAGCCGGGACTAGCGGGGGGGCCTACGAGCAGTACTTC.

J is TRBJ1-2 and V is TRBV29-1; TRBD1 might be the D (5 bases). Deletions cut 3 bases from V and 6 bases from J, with 8 bases between. Germline CDR1 reads SQVTM; CDR2 reads ANQGSEA. The CDR3 has 11 amino acids. The CDR3 reads CSVDWGNGYTF. CDR3 nucleotide sequence: TGCAGCGTTGATTGGGGGAATGGCTACACCTTC.